The 29 T cell receptor beta chains below come from one sample, sequenced in a study of cytomegalovirus exposure and HLA in healthy donors. This table comes from immunoSEQ multiplex PCR, and its TCRdb copy is limited to in-frame clones, with some not included. The sample shows around 90,000 clones, more than 70% of them seen only once. The sequenced sample was PBMCs. The receptors stem from a woman between 18 and 29 years old in good health and CMV-seropositive.

The chain carries TRBV19 and TRBJ1-3; D is undetermined. This CDR3 spans 15 amino acids. From germline, CDR1 is LNHDA and CDR2 SQIVND (reference sequence). V was clipped by 6 bases and J by 0 bases, with 12 bases between them. CDR3 in DNA: TGTGCCAGTAGGTCCGTATTCCTCTCTGGAAACACCATATATTTT. This translates into CASRSVFLSGNTIYF.

The chain combines TRBV18 with TRBJ2-6; TRBD1 is a possible D gene (5 bases). V was trimmed by 2 bases and J by 0 bases, leaving 8 bases between them. There are 16 residues in the CDR3. Germline loops: CDR1 KGHSH, CDR2 LQKENI. The CDR3 sequence is CASSPGANSGANVLTF. The CDR3 region has the DNA TGTGCCAGCTCACCAGGGGCCAACTCTGGGGCCAACGTCCTGACTTTC.

The V and J genes are TRBV5-1 and TRBJ2-7; 7 positions agree with TRBD1. Germline V lookup: CDR1 SGHRS, CDR2 YFSETQ. V lost 5 bases and J lost 7; bases outside the gene matches: 12. The CDR3 runs 14 residues. The CDR3: CASSPGTAPGEQYF. The DNA for the CDR3 is TGCGCCAGCAGTCCTGGGACAGCACCCGGTGAGCAGTACTTC.

This rearrangement joins TRBV10-1 to TRBJ2-1, with 7 bases fitting TRBD2. Germline V lookup: CDR1 WNHNN, CDR2 SYGVQD (reference sequence). Trimming removed 2 bases from V and 8 bases from J; junction bases left unmatched: 3. The CDR3 length is 13 residues. The chain's CDR3 is CASSESGDDEQFF. The CDR3 nucleotides are TGCGCCAGCAGTGAGAGCGGGGACGATGAGCAGTTCTTC.

V is TRBV9 and J is TRBJ2-7; 8 bases are shared with TRBD1. Germline CDR1 and CDR2: SGDLS and YYNGEE. CDR3 length: 14 amino acids. The V gene end was trimmed by 4 bases and the J gene end by 5 bases; junction bases not matched to a gene: 8. Here the CDR3 DNA reads TGTGCCAGCAGCACCTCAACAGGGGGACACGAGCAGTACTTC. Protein sequence: CASSTSTGGHEQYF.

The chain joins TRBV11-1 to TRBJ2-7, with TRBD2 as a possible D gene (5 bases). Germline loops: CDR1 SGHAT, CDR2 FQDESV (reference sequence). The CDR3 has 12 residues. V dropped 3 bases and J dropped 6 bases, with 9 bases sitting between them. The CDR3 protein is CASSFSSGEQYF. The CDR3 region has the DNA TGTGCCAGCAGCTTCTCCAGCGGCGAGCAGTACTTC. The variable domain in full, completed from reference TRBV11-1 and TRBJ2-7, reads EAEVAQSPRYKITEKSQAVAFWCDPISGHATLYWYRQILGQGPELLVQFQDESVVDDSQLPKDRFSAERLKGVDSTLKIQPAELGDSAMYLCASSFSSGEQYFGPGTRLTVT.

CDR3 nucleotide sequence: TGTGCCAGCAGTGAAGCGACAGGAAGAGATGAAAAACTGTTTTTT. Encoded protein: CASSEATGRDEKLFF. The chain uses TRBV2 and TRBJ1-4, with D perhaps matching TRBD1 (6 bases). Deletions cut 0 bases from V and 6 bases from J, with 11 bases between. Germline V gives CDR1 SNHLY, CDR2 FYNNEI. The CDR3 has 15 residues. Full variable domain (rest looked up from reference TRBV2 and TRBJ1-4): EPEVTQTPSHQVTQMGQEVILRCVPISNHLYFYWYRQILGQKVEFLVSFYNNEISEKSEIFDDQFSVERPDGSNFTLKIRSTKLEDSAMYFCASSEATGRDEKLFFGSGTQLSVL.

Note on this clone: This CDR3 is also generated by other DNA sequences in the sample. This chain uses TRBV18 with TRBJ1-1, with D uncertain. Germline V gives CDR1 KGHSH, CDR2 LQKENI. V was trimmed by 0 bases and J by 3 bases, leaving 5 bases between them. The CDR3 contains 13 residues. CDR3 coding DNA: TGTGCCAGCTCACCACCAGCTGACACTGAAGCTTTCTTT. Its protein product is CASSPPADTEAFF.

This chain links TRBV5-4 with TRBJ2-7, with TRBD1 identical over 7 bases. Germline assignment: CDR1 SGHNT and CDR2 YYREEE (reference sequence). Trimming removed 4 bases from V and 5 bases from J; junction bases left unmatched: 9. The CDR3 consists of 14 residues. CDR3 coding DNA: TGTGCCAGCAGCCGATCAGGGGGATTCGACGAGCAGTACTTC. This sequence encodes CASSRSGGFDEQYF.

The CDR3 coding sequence is TGTGCCAGCAAACAGGCCACTGAAGCTTTCTTT. Translation gives CASKQATEAFF. The V gene is TRBV2, the J gene TRBJ1-1; tentatively, D is TRBD1 (5 bases). Looked up from germline, CDR1 is SNHLY and CDR2 is FYNNEI. V dropped 7 bases and J dropped 4 bases, with 7 bases sitting between them. The CDR3 has 11 residues.

This clone has only one observation. This rearrangement joins TRBV10-3 to TRBJ1-1, with 10 bases fitting TRBD1. The CDR3 length is 12 residues. Germline CDR1 reads ENHRY; CDR2 reads SYGVKD. Trimming at V came to 7 bases and at J to 11 bases, leaving 7 bases not matched to a gene. This chain's CDR3 is CAIIGPGQGAFF. The CDR3 DNA reads as TGTGCCATCATAGGACCGGGACAGGGGGCTTTCTTT.

Ten or more counts support this clone. V and J are TRBV19 and TRBJ1-5; 7 nucleotides align to TRBD1. J gave up 4 bases and V 5 bases, and 8 bases lay outside the gene matches. Germline V gene sequence: CDR1 LNHDA, CDR2 SQIVND (reference sequence). CDR3 length: 15 amino acids. In DNA form, the CDR3 reads TGTGCCAGTAGTCCCTACAGGGGTAGGAATCAGCCCCAGCATTTT. Protein: CASSPYRGRNQPQHF. The entire variable domain, with the rest obtained from reference TRBV19 and TRBJ1-5, is as follows: DGGITQSPKYLFRKEGQNVTLSCEQNLNHDAMYWYRQDPGQGLRLIYYSQIVNDFQKGDIAEGYSVSREKKESFPLTVTSAQKNPTAFYLCASSPYRGRNQPQHFGDGTRLSIL.

The gene calls are TRBV27 and TRBJ2-7; 7 nucleotides match TRBD1. Trimming took 5 bases from V and 2 from J; bases not matched to a gene: 3. This CDR3 is 13 amino acids long. Germline loops: CDR1 MNHEY, CDR2 SMNVEV (reference sequence). CDR3 protein: CASSHDRAYEQYF. Here the CDR3 DNA reads TGTGCCAGCAGTCACGACAGGGCCTACGAGCAGTACTTC.

This chain uses TRBV4-1 with TRBJ2-3; weak D call: TRBD1 (5 bases). V lost 0 bases to trimming and J lost 4 bases, with 17 bases between them. CDR3 size: 17 residues. Germline values: CDR1 MGHRA, CDR2 YSYEKL. CDR3 in DNA: TGCGCCAGCAGCCAAGATTGGTGGCAGGCAGGGTCAGATACGCAGTATTTT. Translating it yields CASSQDWWQAGSDTQYF.

The V and J genes are TRBV11-2 and TRBJ2-3, with 8 bases identical to TRBD2. V was pared by 5 bases and J by 4 bases, with 8 bases of the junction left unmatched. This CDR3 comprises 15 residues. Germline V lookup: CDR1 SGHAT, CDR2 FQNNGV. CDR3 nucleotide sequence: TGTGCCAGCAGCCCCGGGACTAGGATCGCAGATACGCAGTATTTT. Its protein is CASSPGTRIADTQYF.

This rearrangement joins TRBV5-3 to TRBJ1-6; D is undetermined. TRBV5-3 is an ORF for which the function is uncertain. The CDR3 extends over 15 amino acids. The ends were cut back, 1 base at V and 4 bases at J, with 9 bases in the middle. The CDR3 is CARSLRVFYNSPLHF. The CDR3 coding sequence is TGTGCCAGAAGCTTGCGCGTCTTTTATAATTCACCCCTCCACTTT.

V gene TRBV9 combines with J gene TRBJ2-1, with 8 bases identical to TRBD2. Looked up from germline, CDR1 is SGDLS and CDR2 is YYNGEE. Trimming took 0 bases from V and 2 from J; bases not matched to a gene: 4. This CDR3 spans 16 amino acids. The CDR3 here is CASSVEAGGPYNEQFF. The CDR3 region has the DNA TGTGCCAGCAGCGTAGAGGCGGGGGGCCCCTACAATGAGCAGTTCTTC.

The chain links TRBV5-3 to TRBJ1-2; no reliable D call. TRBV5-3 is assigned to the ORF class and has an uncertain function. With 0 bases removed from V and 3 bases from J, the gap between germline ends came to 9 bases. The CDR3 runs 14 residues. CDR3 amino acids: CARSLVTGYYGYTF. CDR3 nucleotide sequence: TGTGCCAGAAGCTTGGTCACGGGGTACTATGGCTACACCTTC.

V gene TRBV4-2 combines with J gene TRBJ1-5, with D possibly matching TRBD1 (6 bases). Trimming pared 0 bases from V and 3 bases from J, leaving 15 bases between. The CDR3 loop spans 17 amino acids. In germline, CDR1 is LGHNA, CDR2 YNFKEQ. The CDR3 is CASSQEGPGAANQPQHF. The DNA for the CDR3 is TGTGCCAGCAGCCAAGAGGGGCCAGGGGCGGCCAATCAGCCCCAGCATTTT.

The V gene is TRBV7-3, the J gene TRBJ1-2, with a tentative D call TRBD1 (6 bases). Trimming removed 5 bases at V and 6 bases at J, with 19 bases between. This CDR3 is 15 amino acids long. Germline CDR1 and CDR2: SGHTA and FQGTGA. The CDR3 nucleotides read TGTGCCAGCAGCCCAAATCAGGGGAGTCAGGATGGCTACACCTTC. Encoded protein: CASSPNQGSQDGYTF.

The J gene is TRBJ2-5, the V gene TRBV10-3, with TRBD2 matching 8 bases. CDR1 and CDR2 (germline): ENHRY, SYGVKD. The CDR3 has 15 residues. V was pared by 2 bases and J by 4 bases, with 6 bases of the junction left unmatched. The CDR3 sequence is CAISERGGNRETQYF. The CDR3 DNA reads as TGTGCCATCAGTGAGCGGGGGGGCAATAGAGAGACCCAGTACTTC.

The chain employs TRBV11-2 and TRBJ1-2; TRBD1 matches 7 bases. Germline V gene sequence: CDR1 SGHAT, CDR2 FQNNGV. The length of the CDR3 is 13 residues. Germline trimming cut 6 bases from V and 8 bases from J; bases unmatched to any gene: 9. The CDR3 loop reads CASSPDRVGGYTF. The CDR3 nucleotides are TGTGCCAGCAGTCCAGACAGGGTCGGAGGCTACACCTTC.

V usage is TRBV5-8 and J usage is TRBJ2-7, with TRBD1 matching over 7 bases. Trimming took 0 bases from V and 0 from J; bases not matched to a gene: 3. The CDR3 is made up of 15 amino acids. Germline V gene lookup returns CDR1 SGHTS and CDR2 YDEGEE. For the CDR3, the DNA is TGTGCCAGCAGCTTGGAGGGGGCTCACTCCTACGAGCAGTACTTC. It yields the protein CASSLEGAHSYEQYF.

The V call is TRBV7-7, the J call TRBJ2-1, with 9 nucleotides matching TRBD2. Germline lookup yields CDR1 SSHAT and CDR2 FNYEAQ (reference sequence). J lost 3 bases, V lost 5 bases, and 5 bases had no gene match. This CDR3 has 15 residues. The CDR3 DNA follows: TGTGCCAGCAGCCCTAGCGGGGACTTCTACAATGAGCAGTTCTTC. Translating gives CASSPSGDFYNEQFF.

V and J are TRBV4-3 and TRBJ1-1; TRBD1 might be the D (5 bases). CDR3 length: 14 amino acids. The germline V and J ends were trimmed by 0 bases and 1 base, with 6 bases remaining between them. Looked up from germline, CDR1 is LGHNA and CDR2 is YSLEER. The CDR3 bases are TGCGCCAGCAGCCAAGACAGGGCGAACACTGAAGCTTTCTTT. As protein: CASSQDRANTEAFF.

The gene calls are TRBV5-8 and TRBJ2-1; TRBD1 matches 10 bases. V was pared by 0 bases and J by 4 bases, with 1 base of the junction left unmatched. The CDR3 is made up of 15 amino acids. The V gene's germline CDR1 is SGHTS and CDR2 YDEGEE. The DNA of the CDR3 is TGTGCCAGCAGCTTGGGGACAGGGGGTTACAATGAGCAGTTCTTC. Its protein is CASSLGTGGYNEQFF.

The chain employs TRBV18 and TRBJ2-1, with TRBD2 as a possible D gene (7 bases). The CDR3 is 19 amino acids. Germline V gene sequence: CDR1 KGHSH, CDR2 LQKENI. The V end lost 3 bases, the J end lost 0 bases, and 21 bases lay between the germline ends. This chain's CDR3 is CASSPSIGGGSSSYNEQFF. As DNA, the CDR3 is TGTGCCAGCTCACCCTCAATAGGGGGGGGATCGAGCTCCTACAATGAGCAGTTCTTC.

The CDR3 DNA reads TGCGCCAGCAGCCAAGGAGGGGACAGGGCCAACGTCCTGACTTTC. Protein sequence: CASSQGGDRANVLTF. The gene calls are TRBV4-1 and TRBJ2-6; a possible D gene is TRBD1 (6 bases). Deletions cut 1 base from V and 5 bases from J, with 9 bases between. The germline CDR1 and CDR2 sequences are MGHRA and YSYEKL. CDR3 length: 15 amino acids.

V and J are TRBV6-5 and TRBJ1-2; D is undetermined. There are 11 residues in the CDR3. V dropped 5 bases and J dropped 2 bases, with 3 bases sitting between them. From germline, CDR1 is MNHEY and CDR2 SVGAGI. The CDR3 loop is CASSQNYGYTF. The CDR3 nucleotides are TGTGCCAGCAGTCAGAACTATGGCTACACCTTC.